This entry lists 5 T cell receptor beta chains sequenced from one sample in a study of regulatory T cells. The antigens for these receptors are not known. Primers: 52 TRBV forward and 13 TRBJ reverse. The method was immunoSEQ multiplex PCR; TCRdb's version includes in-frame clones alone and lacks a portion of them. The sample has 25,000 to 35,000 clones; about nine tenths are singletons. Overall study findings and caveats: Hydrophobic residues at CDR3 positions 6 and 7 were enriched in conventional CD4+ T cells of CD3G-deficient patients.

Source material: conventional CD4+ T cells sorted from blood. These receptors all come from a person between 18 and 30 years old with CD3G deficiency.

This clone was seen just once. CDR3 DNA sequence: TGCGCCAGCAGCTTGCAGGGCCAAGAGACCCAGTACTTC. Amino acid sequence: CASSLQGQETQYF. The rearrangement uses TRBV5-1 and TRBJ2-5; tentative D call: TRBD1 (5 bases). Per germline, CDR1 SGHRS and CDR2 YFSETQ. The CDR3 runs 13 residues. With 1 base removed from V and 1 base from J, the gap between germline ends came to 5 bases.

V and J are TRBV6-1 and TRBJ1-2; 7 bases line up with TRBD1. Germline values: CDR1 MNHNS, CDR2 SASEGT. This CDR3 spans 14 amino acids. J gave up 6 bases and V 4 bases, and 8 bases lay outside the gene matches. The CDR3, as DNA: TGTGCCAGCAGTGCTCTGACAGGGAAAGATGGCTACACCTTC. The encoded protein is CASSALTGKDGYTF.

The J gene is TRBJ2-3, the V gene TRBV6-1, with D uncertain. V was clipped by 1 base and J by 7 bases, with 3 bases between them. Looked up from germline, CDR1 is MNHNS and CDR2 is SASEGT. This CDR3 contains 11 residues. Here the CDR3 DNA reads TGTGCCAGCAGTGAAGGGTATACGCAGTATTTT. This codes for CASSEGYTQYF.

The chain uses TRBV6-1 and TRBJ2-3, with TRBD1 as a possible D gene (7 bases). V dropped 2 bases and J dropped 4 bases, with 19 bases sitting between them. The length of the CDR3 is 17 residues. Germline CDR1 MNHNS, CDR2 SASEGT. CDR3 sequence reads: CASSEKRWQGGADTQYF. CDR3 DNA: TGTGCCAGCAGTGAAAAGCGATGGCAGGGGGGCGCAGATACGCAGTATTTT.

The chain couples TRBV21-1 to TRBJ2-5; no DNA check was done on the table's D call, TRBD2. TRBV21-1 counts as a pseudogene. CDR3 size: 20 residues. The CDR3 region has the DNA TGTGCCAGCAGCAAAAGGAGTGAGGAACAACCCCAAAAGTACCAAGAGACCCAGTACTTC. It translates to CASSKRSEEQPQKYQETQYF.